This passage covers 24 T cell receptor beta chains from one sample sequenced in a study of cytomegalovirus exposure and HLA in healthy donors. Researchers ran the PCR with 60 Vbeta and 13 Jbeta primers. Only in-frame clones appear in the TCRdb table, and some are missing; sequencing was by immunoSEQ multiplex PCR. The ten most abundant clones cover about 0.93% of a sample with some 110,000 clones. Specimen: PBMCs. These receptors came from a man between 18 and 29 years old in good health and CMV-seronegative.

The V and J genes are TRBV13 and TRBJ1-2; TRBD1 matches at 8 bases. This CDR3 has 14 residues. Germline loops: CDR1 PRHDT, CDR2 FYEKMQ (reference sequence). The V gene end was trimmed by 2 bases and the J gene end by 7 bases; junction bases not matched to a gene: 6. The CDR3 loop reads CASSLQGARVGYTF. CDR3 bases: TGTGCCAGCAGCTTACAGGGGGCCAGGGTTGGCTACACCTTC.

The V gene is TRBV5-1, the J gene TRBJ2-4, with 14 positions matching TRBD2. CDR1 is SGHRS, CDR2 YFSETQ, per germline. V trimming: 4 bases; J trimming: 3 bases; junction bases outside the gene matches: 3. The CDR3 sequence is 16 residues long. CDR3 in DNA: TGCGCCAGCAGCACCGGGACTAGCGGGAGCAAAAACATTCAGTACTTC. This encodes CASSTGTSGSKNIQYF.

The chain carries TRBV7-9 and TRBJ1-5; the D gene is possibly TRBD1 (5 bases). This CDR3 is built from 15 residues. V gave up 5 bases and J gave up 4 bases, with 15 bases separating them. CDR1 and CDR2 from the germline V gene are SEHNR and FQNEAQ (reference sequence). The CDR3 reads CASSRDFGLNQPQHF. The CDR3 coding sequence is TGTGCCAGCAGCAGGGACTTCGGACTTAATCAGCCCCAGCATTTT.

This rearrangement joins TRBV28 to TRBJ2-7; D perhaps matches TRBD1 (5 bases). The CDR3 totals 15 residues. Trimming pared 5 bases from V and 3 bases from J, leaving 17 bases between. Germline V gene sequence: CDR1 MDHEN, CDR2 SYDVKM. CDR3 sequence: CASSPRQLSVYEQYF. Written as DNA, the CDR3 is TGTGCCAGCAGTCCTCGACAGTTATCGGTCTACGAGCAGTACTTC.

This chain joins TRBV28 and TRBJ1-2; no clear D gene. CDR1 is MDHEN and CDR2 is SYDVKM in the germline V gene. V lost 1 base and J lost 7, with 10 bases in between. There are 13 residues in the CDR3. CDR3 in amino acids: CASSLSESGGYTF. CDR3 nucleotide sequence: TGTGCCAGCAGTTTATCTGAGTCGGGTGGCTACACCTTC.

The J gene is TRBJ2-1, the V gene TRBV20-1; no firm D call. The germline gives CDR1 DFQATT, CDR2 SNEGSKA (reference sequence). The CDR3 length is 11 residues. V lost 6 bases and J lost 6, with 9 bases in between. CDR3 nucleotides: TGCAGTGCCTCTCTAGGCAATGAGCAGTTCTTC. It codes for CSASLGNEQFF.

This chain uses TRBV5-1 with TRBJ2-7, with TRBD1 matching over 8 bases. Germline V gene lookup returns CDR1 SGHRS and CDR2 YFSETQ. This CDR3 contains 16 residues. V dropped 0 bases and J dropped 3; count of bases not matched to a gene: 8. The CDR3 DNA reads TGCGCCAGCAGCTTGGGGACAGGGACCCCTGGCTACGAGCAGTACTTC. Amino acids: CASSLGTGTPGYEQYF.

The rearrangement uses TRBV19 and TRBJ1-1; TRBD1 might be the D (6 bases). CDR3 length: 15 residues. Germline V lookup: CDR1 LNHDA, CDR2 SQIVND (reference sequence). V was trimmed by 3 bases and J by 1 base, leaving 12 bases between them. CDR3 nucleotides: TGTGCCAGTAGTATCCTCCAGACAGGGAACACTGAAGCTTTCTTT. Translating gives CASSILQTGNTEAFF.

The V gene is TRBV6-5, the J gene TRBJ2-7; 7 bases line up with TRBD1. The germline CDR1 and CDR2 sequences are MNHEY and SVGAGI. Losses at the gene ends were 0 bases for V and 3 bases for J; bases not matched to a gene: 5. This CDR3 region has 15 residues. CDR3 nucleotide sequence: TGTGCCAGCAGTTACTCGTGGGACAGAGTCTACGAGCAGTACTTC. Its translation is CASSYSWDRVYEQYF.

The chain employs TRBV19 and TRBJ2-6; D call uncertain. V was pared by 8 bases and J by 1 base, with 9 bases between. The CDR3 is 14 residues long. Germline-derived CDR1 and CDR2 are LNHDA and SQIVND (reference sequence). The CDR3, as DNA: TGTGCCAGTGGCCTGATGTCTGGGGCCAACGTCCTGACTTTC. It specifies CASGLMSGANVLTF.

V usage is TRBV19 and J usage is TRBJ1-1; TRBD1 is a possible D gene (5 bases). In germline, CDR1 is LNHDA, CDR2 SQIVND (reference sequence). V lost 5 bases and J lost 8, with 12 bases in between. This CDR3 spans 12 amino acids. CDR3 coding DNA: TGTGCCAGTAGTGGCAGGGTGACCGAAGCTTTCTTT. Amino acid sequence: CASSGRVTEAFF.

The rearrangement joins TRBV7-9 to TRBJ2-2; D is possibly TRBD1 (6 bases). In germline, CDR1 is SEHNR, CDR2 FQNEAQ (reference sequence). This CDR3 comprises 15 residues. V was pared by 5 bases and J by 5 bases, with 15 bases between. CDR3 in DNA: TGTGCCAGCAGCAAAGACAGGTTCGGGACCGGGGAGCTGTTTTTT. This gives the protein CASSKDRFGTGELFF.

The V call is TRBV5-1, the J call TRBJ1-2, with a possible D match to TRBD1 (6 bases). V gave up 4 bases and J gave up 3 bases, with 10 bases separating them. Germline CDR1 is SGHRS and CDR2 is YFSETQ. The CDR3 is 13 amino acids. The CDR3 sequence is CASSLGQHYGYTF. As DNA, the CDR3 is TGCGCCAGCAGCCTTGGACAGCACTATGGCTACACCTTC.

The rearrangement uses TRBV9 and TRBJ1-2, with 9 bases that match TRBD1. V lost 3 bases and J lost 6; bases outside the gene matches: 9. Germline V gene sequence: CDR1 SGDLS, CDR2 YYNGEE. CDR3 length: 15 amino acids. DNA for the CDR3: TGTGCCAGCAGCGGGAGGACCGGGACAGGGCATGGCTACACCTTC. Translated, it gives CASSGRTGTGHGYTF.

This chain uses TRBV6-1 with TRBJ1-2, with 8 bases identical to TRBD1. Germline V gene sequence: CDR1 MNHNS, CDR2 SASEGT. The CDR3 has 14 residues. V shed 9 bases, J shed 4 bases, and the junction held 10 bases outside the gene matches. CDR3 sequence reads: CASCVDRASYGYTF. CDR3 nucleotide sequence: TGTGCCAGTTGTGTGGACAGGGCGTCCTATGGCTACACCTTC.

The genes are TRBV5-1 and TRBJ2-1; 7 bases fit TRBD1. There are 15 residues in the CDR3. V lost 5 bases and J lost 0; bases outside the gene matches: 5. The germline V gene has CDR1 SGHRS and CDR2 YFSETQ. The CDR3 loop is CASSPTGDSYNEQFF. CDR3 in DNA: TGCGCCAGCAGTCCCACAGGGGACTCCTACAATGAGCAGTTCTTC.

The chain recombines TRBV28 with TRBJ2-7; TRBD2 is a possible D gene (6 bases). Trimming cost V 7 bases and J 0 bases, with 13 bases left between them. The germline CDR1 and CDR2 sequences are MDHEN and SYDVKM. The CDR3 sequence is 14 residues long. The CDR3 DNA follows: TGTGCCAGCATGACTAGGGTTAGCTCCTACGAGCAGTACTTC. Its protein product is CASMTRVSSYEQYF.

The V and J genes are TRBV4-1 and TRBJ2-1; D might be TRBD2 (8 bases). V was shortened by 4 bases and J by 8 bases, with 21 bases between the two germline ends. The germline V gene has CDR1 MGHRA and CDR2 YSYEKL. This CDR3 is 16 amino acids long. The CDR3 here is CASSRRGGTAGDEQFF. The CDR3 coding sequence is TGCGCCAGCAGCCGACGGGGGGGGACAGCCGGGGATGAGCAGTTCTTC.

J is TRBJ1-6 and V is TRBV2; TRBD1 agrees at 8 bases. After removal of 3 bases from V and 10 bases from J, the junction contained 5 bases not matched to a gene. This CDR3 is built from 14 residues. Looked up from germline, CDR1 is SNHLY and CDR2 is FYNNEI. The CDR3 here is CASSDDRGGSPLHF. The CDR3, as DNA: TGTGCCAGCAGTGATGACAGGGGAGGGTCACCCCTCCACTTT.

The V gene is TRBV27, the J gene TRBJ1-1, with D possibly being TRBD1 (6 bases). The V and J ends lost 5 bases and 7 bases respectively, with 17 bases between them. The CDR3 totals 14 residues. Germline CDR1 and CDR2: MNHEY and SMNVEV (reference sequence). The chain's CDR3 is CASSTQGTGFEAFF. The CDR3 DNA follows: TGTGCCAGCAGTACTCAGGGGACGGGTTTTGAAGCTTTCTTT.

This chain connects TRBV10-3 to TRBJ2-1; 11 bases are shared with TRBD2. Germline values: CDR1 ENHRY, CDR2 SYGVKD. V was clipped by 5 bases and J by 8 bases; unmatched bases: 8. CDR3 length: 15 residues. The CDR3 loop is CAISPLAGAGDEQFF. The DNA for the CDR3 is TGTGCCATCAGTCCACTAGCGGGAGCGGGGGATGAGCAGTTCTTC.

The chain has TRBV15 and TRBJ2-2; 9 nucleotides align to TRBD1. The CDR3 is 17 residues long. Germline values: CDR1 LNHNV, CDR2 YYDKDF (reference sequence). Unmatched junction bases numbered 12, after V lost 2 bases and J lost 8 bases. Here the CDR3 reads CATSRSPGTGLPGELFF. The DNA for the CDR3 is TGTGCCACCAGCAGATCCCCCGGGACAGGGTTACCGGGGGAGCTGTTTTTT.

The chain links TRBV11-2 to TRBJ2-4; perhaps TRBD1 as D (6 bases). The V and J ends lost 5 bases and 2 bases respectively, with 10 bases between them. CDR3 length equals 14 residues. Germline values: CDR1 SGHAT, CDR2 FQNNGV. CDR3 loop: CASSLQGPKNIQYF. The CDR3 nucleotides read TGTGCCAGCAGCCTACAGGGTCCCAAAAACATTCAGTACTTC.

CDR3 sequence reads: CATSRDPITNSPLHF. The CDR3 DNA is TGTGCCACCAGCCGTGATCCTATAACGAATTCACCCCTCCACTTT. The genes are TRBV15 and TRBJ1-6; D gene ambiguous. Trimming pared 5 bases from V and 7 bases from J, leaving 15 bases between. In germline, CDR1 is LNHNV, CDR2 YYDKDF (reference sequence). This CDR3 region has 15 residues.